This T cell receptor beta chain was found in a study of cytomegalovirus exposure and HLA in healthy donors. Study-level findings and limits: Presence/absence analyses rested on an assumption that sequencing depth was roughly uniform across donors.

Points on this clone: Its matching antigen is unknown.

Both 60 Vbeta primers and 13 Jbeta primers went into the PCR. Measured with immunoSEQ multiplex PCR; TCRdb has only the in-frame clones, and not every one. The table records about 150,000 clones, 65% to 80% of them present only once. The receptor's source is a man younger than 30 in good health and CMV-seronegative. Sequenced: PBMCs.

The CDR3 loop is CASSYNRDNGGYTF. The CDR3, as DNA: TGTGCCAGCAGTTACAACAGGGACAACGGTGGCTACACCTTC. This rearrangement joins TRBV6-5 to TRBJ1-2; D is perhaps TRBD1 (6 bases). CDR3 size: 14 residues. CDR1 and CDR2 from the germline V gene are MNHEY and SVGAGI. Trimming took 2 bases from V and 7 from J, leaving 14 bases between them.